This paragraph reports one T cell receptor beta chain. The antigen is unknown. The junction departs from the called germline gene at one end, perhaps through a read error. Pooling covered second doses at about 4 or about 12 weeks. The data derive from a study of T cell responses to AZD1222 COVID-19 vaccine. Findings of the study overall: Donors were largely white British and mainly female; clonal diversity was possibly underestimated.

Assay used: immunoSEQ multiplex PCR; TCRdb lists only in-frame clones, some missing. The data hold about 200,000 clones, with roughly 92% observed a single time. Germline V lookup: CDR1 SNHLY, CDR2 FYNNEI. The CDR3 is made up of 10 amino acids. Specimen: peripheral blood, collected 28 days after the second AZD1222 dose. This receptor was identified in an adult who received the AZD1222 COVID-19 vaccine. This chain connects TRBV2 to TRBJ2-7, with a weak D call TRBD1 (5 bases). CDR3 coding DNA: TGTGCCAGCGAAGACAGCCAAAAGGCCTTC. Protein: CASEDSQKAF.